This passage covers 11 T cell receptor beta chains from one sample sequenced in a study of blood T cell repertoires in COVID-19. This table comes from immunoSEQ multiplex PCR, and its TCRdb copy is limited to in-frame clones, with some not included. The sample yields 55,000 to 75,000 clones, 84% seen once. What was sequenced was peripheral blood. Receptors were obtained from an elderly man with COVID-19, enrolled during active disease.

V gene TRBV11-2 combines with J gene TRBJ1-1; 7 bases map to TRBD1. V shed 5 bases and J 11 bases; nucleotides not matched to a gene: 8. CDR3 length: 12 amino acids. Germline V gene lookup returns CDR1 SGHAT and CDR2 FQNNGV. The CDR3 DNA follows: TGTGCCAGCAGCCGAGGGGGCGCGTATGCTTTCTTT. Its protein is CASSRGGAYAFF.

The V gene is TRBV5-1, the J gene TRBJ1-1; D remains ambiguous. Germline V gene sequence: CDR1 SGHRS, CDR2 YFSETQ. Trimming took off 7 bases at V and 0 bases at J, with 13 bases between the two ends. The CDR3 runs 14 residues. CDR3 residues: CASRAEGMNTEAFF. For the CDR3, the DNA is TGCGCCAGCCGTGCCGAGGGAATGAACACTGAAGCTTTCTTT.

V gene TRBV6-5 combines with J gene TRBJ1-3, with 8 bases that match TRBD1. V lost 8 bases, J lost 2 bases, and 5 bases stayed unmatched. Germline lookup yields CDR1 MNHEY and CDR2 SVGAGI. CDR3 length: 14 amino acids. The CDR3: CASARTGTGNTIYF. CDR3 nucleotides: TGTGCCAGCGCCAGGACAGGGACTGGAAACACCATATATTTT.

This clone came up a few times. The J gene is TRBJ1-2, the V gene TRBV27; possibly TRBD1 for D (5 bases). Trimming took 5 bases from V and 0 from J, leaving 16 bases between them. The CDR3 is made up of 16 amino acids. Per germline, CDR1 MNHEY and CDR2 SMNVEV (reference sequence). Here the CDR3 DNA reads TGTGCCAGCAGTCTAAAGGGGCTCCCAGCTAACTATGGCTACACCTTC. It yields the protein CASSLKGLPANYGYTF.

J is TRBJ2-7 and V is TRBV10-3, with TRBD2 identical over 14 bases. The ends lost 4 bases at V and 5 bases at J; junction bases unmatched: 4. CDR1 is ENHRY, CDR2 SYGVKD, per germline. The CDR3 spans 15 residues. The CDR3 sequence: CAISGGLAGENEQYV. The CDR3 DNA reads TGTGCCATCAGTGGGGGACTAGCGGGAGAAAACGAGCAGTACGTC.

This rearrangement joins TRBV11-2 to TRBJ2-7; TRBD2 aligns across 9 bases. J lost 0 bases, V lost 2 bases, and 2 bases had no gene match. The CDR3 is 15 residues long. Germline CDR1 reads SGHAT; CDR2 reads FQNNGV. The CDR3 here is CASSLSSGDSYEQYV. The CDR3 DNA follows: TGTGCCAGCAGCTTATCTAGCGGGGACTCCTACGAGCAGTACGTC.

The CDR3 region is CASGLISTDTQYF. The CDR3 bases are TGTGCTAGTGGTTTGATATCCACAGATACGCAGTATTTT. The rearrangement joins TRBV12-5 to TRBJ2-3, with D hard to call. The V gene lost 2 bases and the J gene lost 2 bases, with 5 bases spanning the gap. Per the germline V gene, CDR1 is LGHNT and CDR2 is FRNRAP. This CDR3 spans 13 amino acids.

The CDR3 DNA sequence: TGTGCCAGCAGCTTAGACCCCAACTCCAATGAGCAGTTCTTC. Its translation: CASSLDPNSNEQFF. The V and J genes are TRBV11-3 and TRBJ2-1; D gene ambiguous. Germline V lookup: CDR1 SGHNT, CDR2 YENEEA. The CDR3 loop spans 14 amino acids. V was pared by 0 bases and J by 6 bases, with 9 bases between.

The chain couples TRBV6-1 to TRBJ1-2; possibly TRBD1 for D (6 bases). V lost 1 base to trimming and J lost 5 bases, with 14 bases between them. The CDR3 runs 15 residues. The V gene's germline CDR1 is MNHNS and CDR2 SASEGT. The CDR3 DNA reads TGTGCCAGCAGTGAAGGGGCGGGGGCAGGATATGGCTACACCTTC. Its protein is CASSEGAGAGYGYTF.

CDR3 nucleotides: TGTGCCAGTAGTACAGGGACAGGGGTAGGAGAGACCCAGTACTTC. It translates to CASSTGTGVGETQYF. This chain connects TRBV19 to TRBJ2-5, with 10 bases aligning to TRBD1. Germline loops: CDR1 LNHDA, CDR2 SQIVND (reference sequence). The V gene end was trimmed by 4 bases and the J gene end by 4 bases; junction bases not matched to a gene: 6. The CDR3 is 15 amino acids.

This clone was detected only once. The chain is built from TRBV3-1 (or the pseudogene TRBV3-2) and TRBJ1-5; a possible D gene is TRBD1 (6 bases). The CDR3 runs to 15 residues. V was cut by 6 bases and J by 0 bases, with 12 bases left in between. Germline CDR1 reads LGHDT; CDR2 reads YNNKEL (reference sequence). The CDR3 sequence is CASSPRQDSNQPQHF. The CDR3 DNA follows: TGTGCCAGCAGTCCGAGACAGGATAGCAATCAGCCCCAGCATTTT.